This TCR beta chain appears in the sequencing data of a study of cytomegalovirus exposure and HLA in healthy donors. A word on this clone: Antigen unknown.

The primer mix had 60 Vbeta and 13 Jbeta primers. The repertoire was sequenced with immunoSEQ multiplex PCR; TCRdb's copy has only in-frame clones and lacks some. The sample has approximately 120,000 clones; roughly 74% are singletons. Study results and caveats: A later analysis linked a missense variant in DCLRE1C to the trimming of TCR beta V and J genes. Across all donors, roughly uniform sequencing depth was an assumption of the presence/absence analyses. Specificity for CMV antigens was confirmed in vitro for a few of the CMV-associated chains.

The CDR3 runs to 15 residues. Trimming took 11 bases from V and 6 from J; bases not matched to a gene: 16. Looked up from germline, CDR1 is ENHRY and CDR2 is SYGVKD. The clonotype was recovered from a man in his forties in good health and CMV-seronegative. This chain joins TRBV10-3 and TRBJ1-2, with 9 bases identical to TRBD1. Sequencing input: PBMCs. The CDR3 DNA sequence: TGTGCCGCTTGGGACAGGGCCTTGGGGGGGGATGGCTACACCTTC. It translates to CAAWDRALGGDGYTF.